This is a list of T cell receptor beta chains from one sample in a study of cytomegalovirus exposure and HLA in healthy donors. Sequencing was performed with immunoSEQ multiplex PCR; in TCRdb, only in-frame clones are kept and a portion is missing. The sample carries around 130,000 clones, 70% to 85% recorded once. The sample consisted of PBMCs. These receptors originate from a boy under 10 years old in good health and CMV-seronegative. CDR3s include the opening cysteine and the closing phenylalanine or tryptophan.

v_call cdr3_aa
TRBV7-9 CASSSSLTGREQFF
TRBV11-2 CASSLAPGREGFF
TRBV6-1 CASREARTGGGNQPQHF
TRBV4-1 CASSGHPGDPTEAFF
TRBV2 CAILRDRGRRSGNTIYF
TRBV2 CAGGGEGEGYTF
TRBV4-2 CASSQASGSPLHF
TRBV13 CASSLGWEGLYGYTF
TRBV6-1 CASRADSLNTEAFF
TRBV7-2 CASSSSGAKNTEAFF
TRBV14 CASSQDSRLQRIKETQYF
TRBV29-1 CSVDPTGGGTEAFF
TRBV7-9 CASSSWGTTNTGELFF
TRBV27 CASSLLDRGNYEQYF
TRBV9 CASSVGRGGYGYTF
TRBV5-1 CASSQGTGRSSYNSPLHF
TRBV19 CASSRRQRTHDQPQHF
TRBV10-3 CAISADRRNTEAFF
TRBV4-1 CASSQSTGGYGYTF
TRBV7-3 CASSSPGDGATQYF
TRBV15 CATSREGGASQGYTF
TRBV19 CASSIGGDPSF
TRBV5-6 CASSSPRTGSNEQFF
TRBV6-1 CASSAGSGNTGELFF